This T cell receptor (beta chain) was documented in a study of blood T cell repertoires in COVID-19. Clones were read by immunoSEQ multiplex PCR, and TCRdb kept only the in-frame ones, dropping some. There are 190,000 or so clones in the sample; around 84% occur only once, and 2.7% lies in the top ten. This CDR3 region has 17 residues. The germline CDR1 and CDR2 sequences are MGHRA and YSYEKL. V was clipped by 2 bases and J by 2 bases; unmatched bases: 11. V gene TRBV4-1 combines with J gene TRBJ2-7; 8 bases line up with TRBD1. The sequence was collected from a man between 40 and 49 years old with active or convalescent COVID-19. The source material was peripheral blood. In nucleotides, the CDR3 is TGCGCCAGCAGCCAAACCGCCGGGACAGGAACCACCTACGAGCAGTACTTC. Translating it yields CASSQTAGTGTTYEQYF.